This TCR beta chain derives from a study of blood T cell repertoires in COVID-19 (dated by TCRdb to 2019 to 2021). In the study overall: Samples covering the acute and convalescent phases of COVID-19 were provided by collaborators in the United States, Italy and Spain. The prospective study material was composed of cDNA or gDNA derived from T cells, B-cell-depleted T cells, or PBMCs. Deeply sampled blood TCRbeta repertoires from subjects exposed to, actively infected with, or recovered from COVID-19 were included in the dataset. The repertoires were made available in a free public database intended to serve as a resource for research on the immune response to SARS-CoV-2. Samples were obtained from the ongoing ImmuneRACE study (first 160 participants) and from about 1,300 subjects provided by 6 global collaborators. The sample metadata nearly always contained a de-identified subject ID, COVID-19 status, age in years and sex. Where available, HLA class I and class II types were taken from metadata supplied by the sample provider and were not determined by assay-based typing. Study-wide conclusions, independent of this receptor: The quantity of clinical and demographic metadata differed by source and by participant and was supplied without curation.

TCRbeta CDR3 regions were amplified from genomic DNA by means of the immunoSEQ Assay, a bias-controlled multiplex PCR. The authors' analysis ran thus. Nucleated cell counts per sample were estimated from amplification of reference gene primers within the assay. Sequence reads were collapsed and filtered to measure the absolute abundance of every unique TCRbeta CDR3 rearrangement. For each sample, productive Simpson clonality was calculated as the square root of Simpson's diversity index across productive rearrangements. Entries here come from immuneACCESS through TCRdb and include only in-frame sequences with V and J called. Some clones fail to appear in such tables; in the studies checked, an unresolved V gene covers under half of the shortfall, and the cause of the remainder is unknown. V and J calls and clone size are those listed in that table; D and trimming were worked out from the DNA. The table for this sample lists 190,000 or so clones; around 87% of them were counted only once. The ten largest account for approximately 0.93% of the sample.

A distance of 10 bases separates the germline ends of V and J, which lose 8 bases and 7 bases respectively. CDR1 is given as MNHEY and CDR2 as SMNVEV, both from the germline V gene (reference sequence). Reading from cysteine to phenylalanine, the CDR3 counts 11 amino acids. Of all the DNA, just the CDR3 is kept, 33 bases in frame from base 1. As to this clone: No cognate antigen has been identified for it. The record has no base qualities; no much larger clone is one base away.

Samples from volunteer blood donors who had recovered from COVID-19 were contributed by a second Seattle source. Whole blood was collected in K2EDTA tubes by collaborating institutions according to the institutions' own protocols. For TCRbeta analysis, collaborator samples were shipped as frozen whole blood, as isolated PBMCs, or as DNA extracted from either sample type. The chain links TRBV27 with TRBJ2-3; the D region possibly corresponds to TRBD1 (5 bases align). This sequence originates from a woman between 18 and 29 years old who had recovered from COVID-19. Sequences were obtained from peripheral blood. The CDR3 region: CASRTRNTQYF. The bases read TGTGCCAGCCGGACAAGAAATACGCAGTATTTT.